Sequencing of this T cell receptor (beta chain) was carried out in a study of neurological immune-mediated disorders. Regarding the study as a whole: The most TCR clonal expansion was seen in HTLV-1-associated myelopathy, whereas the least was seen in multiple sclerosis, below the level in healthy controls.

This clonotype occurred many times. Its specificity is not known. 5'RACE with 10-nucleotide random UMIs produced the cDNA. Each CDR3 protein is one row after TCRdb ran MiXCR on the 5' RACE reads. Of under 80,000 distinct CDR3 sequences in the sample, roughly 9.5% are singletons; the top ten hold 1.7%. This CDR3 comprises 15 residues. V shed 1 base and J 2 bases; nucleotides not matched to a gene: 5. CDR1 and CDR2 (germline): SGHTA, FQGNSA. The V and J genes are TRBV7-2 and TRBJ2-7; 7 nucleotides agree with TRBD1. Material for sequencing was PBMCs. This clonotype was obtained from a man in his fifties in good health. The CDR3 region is CASSLGPGGPYEQYF. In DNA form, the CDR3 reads TGTGCCAGCAGCTTAGGACCAGGGGGTCCCTACGAGCAGTACTTC.